The source of this TCR beta chain is a study of shared clonotypes between healthy human individuals. The CDR3 covers 13 residues. Germline CDR1 and CDR2: MDHEN and SYDVKM. Trimming took 8 bases from V and 3 from J, leaving 11 bases between them. Profiling relied on immunoSEQ multiplex PCR, and the TCRdb table lists in-frame clones only, not all of them. The sample records around 600,000 clones, about 95% being singletons. Terminally differentiated effector memory CD45RA+ cells were excluded from the naive CD8 cells, which were CD45RO-negative and positively selected for CCR7. This TCR was recovered from a woman in her twenties or thirties in good health. V and J are TRBV28 and TRBJ1-5; D gene unclear. Sequencing was performed on naive CD8+ T cells sorted from blood. Here the CDR3 reads CASLGADNQPQHF. CDR3 bases: TGTGCCAGCCTGGGTGCAGACAATCAGCCCCAGCATTTT.